The 9 T cell receptor beta chains presented below share a single source sample, sequenced in a study of blood T cell repertoires in COVID-19. Sequencing used immunoSEQ multiplex PCR; TCRdb keeps in-frame clones, though not all of them. The sample lists roughly 240,000 clones; 86% were seen once. The source material was peripheral blood. The receptor source for this set is a woman between 25 and 40 years old who had recovered from COVID-19.

V and J are TRBV2 and TRBJ2-1; 9 bases are a match to TRBD2. V lost 5 bases to trimming and J lost 4 bases; unmatched junction nucleotides: 6. The CDR3 runs to 15 residues. Germline CDR1 SNHLY, CDR2 FYNNEI. The CDR3 DNA is TGTGCCAGCAGTACCAATGGACTAGCGTACAATGAGCAGTTCTTC. Amino acid sequence: CASSTNGLAYNEQFF. Based on the CDR3 plus reference TRBV2 and TRBJ2-1, the full variable domain is EPEVTQTPSHQVTQMGQEVILRCVPISNHLYFYWYRQILGQKVEFLVSFYNNEISEKSEIFDDQFSVERPDGSNFTLKIRSTKLEDSAMYFCASSTNGLAYNEQFFGPGTRLTVL.

The chain carries TRBV7-2 and TRBJ1-6; D call uncertain. Trimming cost V 4 bases and J 7 bases, with 5 bases left between them. The CDR3 runs to 12 residues. Germline CDR1 reads SGHTA; CDR2 reads FQGNSA. DNA of the CDR3: TGTGCCAGCAGCTCTAGAAATTCACCCCTCCACTTT. It encodes CASSSRNSPLHF. Filled out from reference TRBV7-2 and TRBJ1-6, the complete variable domain reads GAGVSQSPSNKVTEKGKDVELRCDPISGHTALYWYRQSLGQGLEFLIYFQGNSAPDKSGLPSDRFSAERTGGSVSTLTIQRTQQEDSAVYLCASSSRNSPLHFGNGTRLTVT.

This CDR3 is CASSPPSGRGNSPLHF. The CDR3, as DNA: TGTGCCAGCTCACCACCTTCGGGTCGGGGTAATTCACCCCTCCACTTT. V is TRBV18 and J is TRBJ1-6, with D unresolved. Trimming took 0 bases from V and 6 from J, leaving 12 bases between them. The CDR3 extends over 16 amino acids. CDR1 is KGHSH, CDR2 LQKENI, per germline.

This sequence joins TRBV6-1 and TRBJ2-1; weak D call: TRBD2 (6 bases). The CDR3 runs to 15 residues. V lost 2 bases and J lost 5, with 13 bases in between. The germline gives CDR1 MNHNS, CDR2 SASEGT. The CDR3 DNA reads as TGTGCCAGCAGTGAATGGCTAGCGCCCAACAATGAGCAGTTCTTC. It codes for CASSEWLAPNNEQFF.

The J gene is TRBJ2-1, the V gene TRBV13; 14 bases align to TRBD2. The CDR3 extends over 16 amino acids. Germline V gene data show CDR1 as PRHDT and CDR2 as FYEKMQ (reference sequence). V lost 6 bases, J lost 6 bases, and 7 bases stayed unmatched. The CDR3 region has the DNA TGTGCCAGCAGACGCTCGGGACTAGCGGGGGTCAATGAGCAGTTCTTC. Translation gives CASRRSGLAGVNEQFF.

The chain is built from TRBV4-3 and TRBJ2-2; 11 positions match TRBD2. The CDR3 sequence is 16 residues long. Trimming at V came to 3 bases and at J to 2 bases, leaving 2 bases not matched to a gene. Germline CDR1 LGHNA, CDR2 YSLEER. In DNA form, the CDR3 reads TGCGCCAGCAGCCAGGGACTAGCGGAAAACACCGGGGAGCTGTTTTTT. Encoded protein: CASSQGLAENTGELFF.

The rearrangement links TRBV6-2 or TRBV6-3 to TRBJ2-7; 11 bases are a match to TRBD2. CDR3 length: 17 amino acids. Unmatched junction bases numbered 8, after V lost 3 bases and J lost 1 base. Germline lookup yields CDR1 MNHEY and CDR2 SVGEGT. This chain's CDR3 is CASSYTSGGNYSYEQYF. As DNA, the CDR3 is TGTGCCAGCAGTTATACTAGCGGGGGTAACTATTCCTACGAGCAGTACTTC.

CDR3 bases: TGTGCCACCAGCAGGGACAGGGGAAGGTACGAGCAGTACTTC. Amino acid sequence: CATSRDRGRYEQYF. V usage is TRBV15 and J usage is TRBJ2-7, with TRBD1 matching over 9 bases. The V segment lost 3 bases and the J segment 4 bases; nucleotides outside the gene matches: 4. This CDR3 has 14 amino acids. The germline CDR1 and CDR2 sequences are LNHNV and YYDKDF (reference sequence).

This chain links TRBV7-6 with TRBJ2-7; D perhaps matches TRBD2 (6 bases). CDR1 SGHVS and CDR2 FNYEAQ come from the germline V gene. With 0 bases removed from V and 2 bases from J, the gap between germline ends came to 8 bases. The CDR3 length is 14 residues. This CDR3 is CASSLAGGTYEQYF. The CDR3 region has the DNA TGTGCCAGCAGCTTAGCGGGGGGTACCTACGAGCAGTACTTC.